This TCR beta chain was sequenced for a study of OX40 agonist ivuxolimab in advanced cancers. Trimming pared 9 bases from V and 2 bases from J, leaving 20 bases between. This CDR3 has 15 amino acids. Germline values: CDR1 SGHDN, CDR2 FVKESK. As to this clone: Its specificity is not known.

Produced via immunoSEQ multiplex PCR; TCRdb's table is partial and in-frame only. This table holds 100,000 or so clones, around 85% found once. Baseline, cycle 4 day 1, and cycle 7 day 1 were the blood sampling points. Study-wide results and caveats: Several nonresponders also turned out to have low normalized T-cell clonal expansion. Not determined was the antigen specificity of the expanded peripheral T cells. The average count of expanded clones was higher among CD8+ T cells than among CD4+.

This chain links TRBV14 with TRBJ2-7; D gene unclear. Sequenced material: CD4+ or CD8+ T cells sorted from blood, taken in a trial of the OX40 agonist ivuxolimab. This TCR derives from an adult with an advanced solid tumor such as melanoma, head and neck, liver or kidney cancer. The CDR3 region has the DNA TGTGCCAGGGAATTAATCGACAAAGTAACCTACGAGCAGTACTTC. It specifies CARELIDKVTYEQYF.